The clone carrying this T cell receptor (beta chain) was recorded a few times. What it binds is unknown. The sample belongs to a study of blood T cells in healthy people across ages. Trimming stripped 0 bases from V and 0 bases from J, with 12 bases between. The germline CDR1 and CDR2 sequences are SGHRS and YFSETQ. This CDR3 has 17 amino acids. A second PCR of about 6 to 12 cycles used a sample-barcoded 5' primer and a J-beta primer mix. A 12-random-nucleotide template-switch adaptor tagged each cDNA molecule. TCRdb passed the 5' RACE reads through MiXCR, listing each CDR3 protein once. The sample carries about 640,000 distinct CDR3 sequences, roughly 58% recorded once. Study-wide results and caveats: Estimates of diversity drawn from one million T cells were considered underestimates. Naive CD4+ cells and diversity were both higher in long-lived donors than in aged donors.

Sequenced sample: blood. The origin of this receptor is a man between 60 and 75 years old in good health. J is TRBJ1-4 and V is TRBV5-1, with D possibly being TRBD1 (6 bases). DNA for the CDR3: TGCGCCAGCAGCTTGGGATGGACAGAGTCAACTAATGAAAAACTGTTTTTT. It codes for CASSLGWTESTNEKLFF.